This T cell receptor (beta chain) was profiled in a study of T-cell memory formation after mild COVID-19. As for the study in general: TCR clusters showed largely donor specificity. Whole-study findings and limits: A subset of responding clones appeared in pre-infection memory, suggesting cross-reactive memory joined. Clones that shrank (day 15 to 85) were balanced CD4/CD8, whereas later expanders leaned CD4+. CD4+ contracting clones were found mainly in CM and EM, and CD8+ ones in EMRA.

Germline V lookup: CDR1 SGHTA, CDR2 FQGNSA. Germline trimming cut 5 bases from V and 5 bases from J; bases unmatched to any gene: 11. This CDR3 is built from 15 residues. To note about this clonotype: Its antigen remains unknown.

TCRdb passed the 5' RACE reads through MiXCR, listing each CDR3 protein once. Altogether 350,000 to 450,000 distinct CDR3 sequences are present, roughly 20% being singletons, with the ten largest covering more than 8%. Sequences were obtained from PBMCs or a T cell subset sorted from them (not recorded which). The receptor comes from an adult woman who had mild COVID-19 (a few samples of this study predate the infection). Cell type and time point are not known. V usage is TRBV7-2 and J usage is TRBJ2-7; 8 positions match TRBD2. CDR3 protein: CASSRTGTSRNEQYF. The CDR3 DNA follows: TGTGCCAGCAGCCGAACCGGGACTAGTCGCAACGAGCAGTACTTC. The entire variable domain, with the rest obtained from reference TRBV7-2 and TRBJ2-7, is as follows: GAGVSQSPSNKVTEKGKDVELRCDPISGHTALYWYRQSLGQGLEFLIYFQGNSAPDKSGLPSDRFSAERTGGSVSTLTIQRTQQEDSAVYLCASSRTGTSRNEQYFGPGTRLTVT.